The present entry profiles one TCR beta chain with its context. Its specific antigen is unknown. No quality values exist for individual bases; no much larger clone is one base distant. These data are taken from a study of regulatory T cells in long-lasting Graves disease (dated by TCRdb to about 2021). Regarding the research as a whole: In the newly diagnosed Graves' disease group, patients had been taking antithyroid drugs for less than 3 months. This study used TCR sequencing and RNA sequencing of peripheral blood to compare persistent Graves' disease patients against newly diagnosed Graves' disease patients. The study took place in China and was registered as a clinical trial. A total of about 33 samples were covered by TCR sequencing, comprising some 13 persistent and roughly 20 newly diagnosed Graves' disease patients. Overall study results and their limits: The authors acknowledged the small sample size as a limitation that may reduce accuracy. Compared with newly diagnosed patients, persistent Graves' disease patients had lower TCR Shannon entropy and fewer highly expanded clones, which suggests clonal expansion. Only the TCR beta chain was sequenced and analyzed. Because the primary lesion, thyroid tissue, could not be accessed, the study looked at peripheral blood alone. More public clonotypes were shared among persistent patients (fewer than 3,000) than among newly diagnosed patients (under 1,000).

Library preparation employed multiplex PCR. For sequencing, an Illumina HiSeq 4000 was employed. TCR beta libraries were built with iRepertoire HTBI primers and Arm-PCR amplification of CDR3 regions. Before sequencing, the PCR products went through gel purification. In the source study's methods: A total of 62 TRBV and about 13 TRBJ segments were identified across samples and were used for gene usage analysis of CDR3 amino acid clonotypes. Filtered high-quality paired reads were merged into contigs using COPE and FqMerger. BLAST was used to align contigs to IMGT TRBV, TRBD and TRBJ reference genes, and CDR3 was defined according to IMGT. Any clonotype with a frequency above 0.1% was classified as a highly expanded clone. Repertoire diversity was measured by Shannon entropy, and V-J evenness by the Gini coefficient. A clonotype was considered public if more than one individual shared it. Starting from the raw public reads, TCRdb applied fastp trimming at Q25, assembled clones with MiXCR and retained in-frame beta chains. Each record represents a unique CDR3 protein, reported with the most common genes and DNA among its rows. These V and J calls derive from TCRdb rather than the authors' analysis. For this sample there are around 450,000 distinct CDR3 sequences; 15% to 20% appear just once. Clones ranked in the top ten supply more than 9% of the sample.

Interpreted using the paper, the time point label stands for: newly diagnosed GD, antithyroid drugs for less than 3 months. For both TCR sequencing and RNA sequencing, RNA was extracted from PBMCs in TRIzol. The diagnosis of Graves' disease followed American Thyroid Association guidelines. Patients for the study were recruited at an endocrinology department in Xi'an, China. From each patient, around 9 milliliters of peripheral blood was collected into an EDTA anticoagulant tube. Ficoll Paque Plus density gradient separation was used to isolate PBMCs, and no further T cell sorting was done. An Agilent 2100 Bioanalyzer and agarose gel were used to check RNA quality, and a NanoDrop 2000 was used to measure RNA concentration. The same specimen was also included in a second study, on T cells in Graves' hyperthyroidism and ophthalmopathy. Drawing on the second study: Graves' hyperthyroidism was defined as stable when no progression to ophthalmopathy occurred over 18 months of follow-up. The hyperthyroidism patients were between 18 and 65 years old and newly diagnosed, with a disease duration of less than 2 months. Patients with uncontrolled infections, other autoimmune diseases, pregnancy or lactation were excluded. Diagnoses relied on clinical symptoms, serum thyroxine and TRAb, thyroid ultrasound and orbital computed tomography. The TCR CDR3 was subjected to a first round of RT-PCR using the HTBI primer set and the Qiagen OneStep RT-PCR kit. Blood samples also contained most of the expanded thyroid clonotypes (frequency above 0.001), which suggests that blood repertoires may reflect thyroid immune responses. A model built on a 13 V-J signature distinguished ophthalmopathy from stable hyperthyroidism, reaching 87.88% sensitivity and 81.08% specificity in cross-validation and 80%/75% in testing. During validation, the model predicted progression to ophthalmopathy a median of around six months ahead of onset, with roughly 65% sensitivity and almost 75% specificity. TCR V-J signatures able to tell the groups apart were searched for in a discovery cohort of about a hundred patients, of whom about 40 had Graves' ophthalmopathy and around 56 had stable Graves' hyperthyroidism. Prospective prediction of ophthalmopathy was tested in an independent validation cohort consisting of 18 to 20 hyperthyroidism patients and more than 15 patients who later progressed to ophthalmopathy. The approximately 97 discovery patients were randomly divided into training and test sets at a 7:3 ratio. In several Graves' hyperthyroidism patients, the study also compared T-cell repertoires from thyroid tissue with T-cell repertoires from blood. After sampling, hyperthyroidism patients received methimazole starting at 30 mg daily, and ophthalmopathy patients received high-dose intravenous methylprednisolone. Libraries were constructed in a second round of multiplex PCR, after which size selection and purification were performed. Paired-end sequencing of the libraries was performed with 100 bp reads on an Illumina HiSeq2000. SOAPnuke was used to process the raw data, throwing out any read that contained adapters or uncalled bases, had a mean Phred below 15, or lacked an exact constant-primer or identifier match. High-quality paired reads were merged with COPE v1.2.5, and unique nucleotide sequences were defined as clonotypes. MiTCR v1.1 was used to align the clonotypes against IMGT TRBV, TRBD and TRBJ reference segments. The analysis was restricted to V-J combinations with a frequency above 0.0001, which together covered around 99% of the repertoires. The TCS score was defined as F50 (clonal expansion) divided by E x V (chaos), with BLOSUM62-based TCRdist calculated between CDR3 peptides within each V-J. Welch's t-statistics and random forest reduced 500 to 550 V-J features to 13, which were used in a naive Bayes classifier (R e1071). Sample size was not statistically predetermined, and investigators were not blinded to group allocation. According to the paper, TCR Vbeta CDR3 sequencing was carried out on about 140 peripheral blood samples, which came from around 43 ophthalmopathy, 75 to 80 hyperthyroidism and roughly 17 progressor patients.

The sample was peripheral blood mononuclear cells (PBMCs), taken at new diagnosis, from a patient treated with antithyroid drugs. The receptor's source is a man aged 35 to 55 with Graves disease. Donor details come from another sample of the same person, matched by shared clones.

CDR3 region: CASSDSGWGYNEQFF. The DNA reads as follows: TGCGCCAGCAGTGACAGCGGGTGGGGTTACAATGAGCAGTTCTTC. This chain joins TRBV10-2 to TRBJ2-1; TRBD2 is perhaps the D gene, given 6 matching bases. Measured from the cysteine to the phenylalanine, the CDR3 is 15 residues long. Of the read, only the CDR3 DNA is kept; its 45 bases are in frame from base 1. Trimming costs V 3 bases and J 4 bases, and their ends lie 13 bases apart. Via the germline V gene, CDR1 is WSHSY and CDR2 SAAADI.